The 4 T cell receptor beta chains below were found in one sample sequenced in a study of PD-1 blockade in classical Hodgkin lymphoma. TCRdb's table, derived via immunoSEQ multiplex PCR, lists solely in-frame clones and lacks some. The sample records around 13,000 clones, roughly 84% being singletons. Each patient's relapse followed autologous stem cell transplantation, and brentuximab vedotin exposure varied. Thawed PBMCs underwent magnetic negative selection to obtain purified CD8+ T cells. The sample consisted of CD8+ T cells from blood, taken at baseline. All receptors derive from a human donor with classical Hodgkin lymphoma.

The genes are TRBV25-1 and TRBJ2-1; the D is unclear. Trimming took 5 bases from V and 0 from J, leaving 14 bases between them. The CDR3 is made up of 16 amino acids. Germline lookup yields CDR1 MGHDK and CDR2 SYGVNS. For the CDR3, the DNA is TGTGCCAGCAGTTCCCGGACGGATTCCTCCTACAATGAGCAGTTCTTC. Its protein is CASSSRTDSSYNEQFF.

The chain joins TRBV5-6 to TRBJ2-7, with D unresolved. The CDR3 contains 12 residues. CDR1 is SGHDT, CDR2 YYEEEE, per germline. The V gene lost 5 bases and the J gene lost 5 bases, with 11 bases spanning the gap. As DNA, the CDR3 is TGTGCCAGCAGTTTTGGACGGGACGAGCAGTACTTC. Its translation: CASSFGRDEQYF.

V and J are TRBV11-2 and TRBJ2-1; 8 nucleotides line up with TRBD2. The germline gives CDR1 SGHAT, CDR2 FQNNGV. The CDR3 consists of 17 residues. The V gene end was trimmed by 6 bases and the J gene end by 8 bases; junction bases not matched to a gene: 18. The CDR3 protein is CASSPVASGPAGDEQFF. CDR3 sequence (DNA): TGTGCCAGCAGTCCGGTGGCTAGCGGGCCGGCAGGGGATGAGCAGTTCTTC.

The gene calls are TRBV7-2 and TRBJ2-1, with 7 nucleotides matching TRBD1. Germline lookup yields CDR1 SGHTA and CDR2 FQGNSA. The CDR3 totals 18 residues. Germline trimming cut 1 base from V and 4 bases from J; bases unmatched to any gene: 13. This CDR3 reads CASSLDARWGQSYNEQFF. CDR3 nucleotides: TGTGCCAGCAGCTTAGACGCTCGGTGGGGACAGTCTTACAATGAGCAGTTCTTC. Drawing the rest from reference TRBV7-2 and TRBJ2-1, the complete variable domain is GAGVSQSPSNKVTEKGKDVELRCDPISGHTALYWYRQSLGQGLEFLIYFQGNSAPDKSGLPSDRFSAERTGGSVSTLTIQRTQQEDSAVYLCASSLDARWGQSYNEQFFGPGTRLTVL.